A selection of T cell receptor beta chains follows, all from one sample in a study of T cell repertoires in cytomegalovirus infection. Antigens of these TCRs are unknown. TCRdb reprocessed the reads with MiXCR, giving one entry per CDR3 protein. Seen here are about 130,000 distinct CDR3 sequences, more than 20% observed once, and the top ten hold almost 35%. Specimen: PBMCs, sequenced either directly or after in vitro stimulation (not recorded which). The receptors originated from a human donor in good health (CMV status not recorded). Some clones in this sample may be carry-over from other donors' samples. The CDR3 runs from the conserved cysteine through the conserved F or W. D genes are given only for firm matches. Only part of the rows carry a size: once, few, many, or a class if the clone is expanded.

D	V	length	size	J	CDR3	DNA
-	TRBV7-2	16	many	TRBJ2-3	CASSLVTGSSTDTQYF	TGTGCCAGCAGCTTAGTGACTGGCTCTTCCACAGATACGCAGTATTTT
-	TRBV7-3	14	many	TRBJ1-6	CASSLSGGSSPLHF	TGTGCCAGCAGCCTCTCCGGAGGTAGTTCACCCCTCCACTTT
TRBD2	TRBV28	15	few	TRBJ2-3	CASSRGSGRTDTQYF	TGTGCCAGCAGTCGAGGTAGCGGGAGGACAGATACGCAGTATTTT
TRBD1	TRBV12-3/TRBV12-4	14	-	TRBJ1-1	CASRLTGERTEAFF	TGTGCCAGCAGACTCACAGGGGAGCGCACTGAAGCTTTCTTT
TRBD2	TRBV7-2	13	many	TRBJ2-1	CASSPGLVGEQFF	TGTGCCAGCAGCCCCGGACTAGTCGGTGAGCAGTTCTTC
-	TRBV4-3	13	few	TRBJ2-5	CASSQVRGETQYF	TGCGCCAGCAGCCAAGTCAGAGGCGAGACCCAGTACTTC
TRBD2	TRBV12-3/TRBV12-4	14	many	TRBJ2-7	CASRGLAGVGEQYF	TGTGCCAGCAGAGGACTAGCGGGAGTGGGGGAGCAGTACTTC
-	TRBV6-4	15	few	TRBJ2-1	CASSEGIASSNEQFF	TGTGCCAGCAGTGAGGGTATCGCCTCTTCCAATGAGCAGTTCTTC
-	TRBV4-1	13	few	TRBJ2-7	CASGGAGSYEQYF	TGCGCCAGCGGGGGAGCGGGCTCCTACGAGCAGTACTTC
-	TRBV9	14	-	TRBJ2-3	CASSGHLSTDTQYF	TGTGCCAGCAGCGGACACCTTAGCACAGATACGCAGTATTTT
TRBD1	TRBV4-2	14	many	TRBJ1-1	CASSQANRGLEAFF	TGTGCCAGCAGCCAAGCTAACAGGGGGCTTGAAGCTTTCTTT
-	TRBV6-4	12	-	TRBJ1-2	CASSGGGFGYTF	TGTGCCAGCAGTGGCGGCGGATTTGGCTACACCTTC
-	TRBV7-4	13	-	TRBJ1-4	CASSGDLYEKLFF	TGTGCCAGCAGCGGGGACCTCTATGAAAAACTGTTTTTT
-	TRBV11-2	15	once	TRBJ2-1	CASSLGVRTYNEQFF	TGTGCCAGCAGCTTAGGGGTCAGGACATACAATGAGCAGTTCTTC
TRBD2	TRBV7-2	13	many	TRBJ2-5	CASSPTSRETQYF	TGTGCCAGCAGCCCGACTAGCCGTGAGACCCAGTACTTC
-	TRBV7-9	13	many	TRBJ1-2	CASSPATGYGYTF	TGTGCCAGCAGCCCAGCCACAGGCTATGGCTACACCTTC
-	TRBV29-1	13	-	TRBJ1-1	CSVVYRLNTEAFF	TGCAGCGTTGTTTACAGGCTGAACACTGAAGCTTTCTTT
-	TRBV28	16	-	TRBJ1-2	CASSPAGAPANYGYTF	TGTGCCAGCAGTCCCGCAGGGGCACCAGCTAACTATGGCTACACCTTC
TRBD1	TRBV7-2	17	many	TRBJ2-6	CASSLAGQGSGANVLTF	TGTGCCAGCAGCTTAGCGGGACAGGGCAGTGGGGCCAACGTCCTGACTTTC
-	TRBV19	15	-	TRBJ1-1	CASSIGWGAKTEAFF	TGTGCCAGTAGTATTGGGTGGGGGGCGAAGACTGAAGCTTTCTTT
-	TRBV11-1	14	many	TRBJ1-1	CASSPINWNTEAFF	TGTGCCAGCAGCCCGATCAATTGGAACACTGAAGCTTTCTTT
-	TRBV19	14	-	TRBJ2-7	CASSPGTYAYEQYF	TGTGCCAGTAGTCCCGGGACATATGCTTACGAGCAGTACTTC
-	TRBV4-1	15	few	TRBJ2-7	CASSQGAGVSYEQYF	TGCGCCAGCAGCCAAGGGGCAGGAGTTTCCTACGAGCAGTACTTC
-	TRBV11-2	13	many	TRBJ1-1	CASSPESNTEAFF	TGTGCCAGCAGTCCAGAGTCGAACACTGAAGCTTTCTTT
TRBD1	TRBV20-1	12	few	TRBJ1-2	CSATGTAYGYTF	TGCAGTGCTACCGGGACAGCTTATGGCTACACCTTC
-	TRBV12-3/TRBV12-4	12	-	TRBJ1-1	CASSSGTTEAFF	TGTGCCAGCAGTTCCGGGACCACTGAAGCTTTCTTT
TRBD1	TRBV24-1	12	-	TRBJ1-2	CAIETGPYGYTF	TGTGCCATCGAGACAGGGCCCTATGGCTACACCTTC
-	TRBV5-1	13	-	TRBJ2-1	CASSLADGNEQFF	TGCGCCAGCAGCTTGGCGGACGGCAATGAGCAGTTCTTC
TRBD2	TRBV20-1	15	many	TRBJ2-1	CSARDRVAGGPEQFF	TGCAGTGCTAGAGATCGGGTAGCGGGAGGCCCGGAGCAGTTCTTC
-	TRBV24-1	12	few	TRBJ2-5	CATSVGSETQYF	TGTGCCACCAGTGTTGGATCCGAGACCCAGTACTTC
TRBD2	TRBV6-5	16	-	TRBJ2-7	CASSYSGGGSSYEQYF	TGTGCCAGCAGTTATTCGGGCGGGGGTAGCTCCTACGAGCAGTACTTC
-	TRBV28	16	-	TRBJ1-5	CASSLNGRGRNQPQHF	TGTGCCAGCAGTTTAAATGGCAGGGGTCGCAATCAGCCCCAGCATTTT
-	TRBV6-2/TRBV6-3	18	-	TRBJ2-7	CASSYQVGTDGPPYEQYF	TGTGCCAGCAGTTACCAGGTAGGGACGGACGGTCCCCCCTACGAGCAGTACTTC
TRBD2	TRBV6-5	16	many	TRBJ2-1	CASSYEAGGAYNEQFF	TGTGCCAGCAGTTACGAGGCGGGAGGTGCCTACAATGAGCAGTTCTTC
TRBD2	TRBV10-3	14	many	TRBJ2-1	CATRLAGENDEQFF	TGTGCCACACGACTAGCGGGAGAGAACGATGAGCAGTTCTTC
-	TRBV12-3/TRBV12-4	13	-	TRBJ2-1	CASSLGGVDEQFF	TGTGCCAGCAGTTTAGGAGGGGTGGATGAGCAGTTCTTC
TRBD2	TRBV6-2/TRBV6-3	15	-	TRBJ2-1	CASIVSGRSYNEQFF	TGTGCCAGCATTGTCAGCGGGAGGTCGTACAATGAGCAGTTCTTC
-	TRBV12-3/TRBV12-4	12	few	TRBJ1-4	CASSLQGEKLFF	TGTGCCAGCAGCCTTCAGGGTGAAAAACTGTTTTTT
-	TRBV7-9	14	many	TRBJ2-7	CASSLDLGSYEQYF	TGTGCCAGCAGCTTAGATTTAGGGAGCTACGAGCAGTACTTC
-	TRBV28	15	-	TRBJ1-5	CASSFGGAGNQPQHF	TGTGCCAGCAGTTTTGGGGGGGCTGGCAATCAGCCCCAGCATTTT
-	TRBV9	18	-	TRBJ2-5	CASSVEELVKPYQETQYF	TGTGCCAGCAGCGTAGAAGAACTGGTGAAACCGTACCAAGAGACCCAGTACTTC
TRBD2	TRBV7-9	20	-	TRBJ2-3	CASRVSQSGLAGVDTDTQYF	TGTGCCAGCAGGGTGTCACAGTCCGGACTAGCGGGAGTTGACACAGATACGCAGTATTTT
TRBD1	TRBV7-2	15	few	TRBJ2-1	CASSLGGRGLNEQFF	TGTGCCAGCAGCTTAGGTGGCAGGGGGCTTAATGAGCAGTTCTTC
-	TRBV11-2	15	few	TRBJ2-1	CASSLAEGTYNEQFF	TGTGCCAGCAGCTTGGCTGAGGGGACCTACAATGAGCAGTTCTTC
-	TRBV12-3/TRBV12-4	12	many	TRBJ1-1	CASSFGNTEAFF	TGTGCCAGCAGTTTCGGGAACACTGAAGCTTTCTTT
TRBD2	TRBV7-2	15	-	TRBJ2-5	CASSLRLAVQETQYF	TGTGCCAGCAGCTTACGACTAGCGGTACAAGAGACCCAGTACTTC
TRBD1	TRBV5-4	19	many	TRBJ2-6	CASSAGGTGGGSGANVLTF	TGTGCCAGCAGCGCTGGCGGTACAGGGGGCGGATCTGGGGCCAACGTCCTGACTTTC
-	TRBV20-1	13	-	TRBJ2-2	CSARGQNTGELFF	TGCAGTGCTAGAGGGCAGAACACCGGGGAGCTGTTTTTT
TRBD2	TRBV29-1	14	-	TRBJ2-1	CSVESGLASDEQFF	TGCAGCGTTGAATCGGGACTAGCAAGCGATGAGCAGTTCTTC
TRBD2	TRBV12-3/TRBV12-4	16	once	TRBJ2-3	CASSPWTSGSTDTQYF	TGTGCCAGCAGTCCTTGGACTAGCGGGAGCACAGATACGCAGTATTTT
-	TRBV7-6	15	-	TRBJ2-1	CASSWAGSSYNEQFF	TGTGCCAGCAGCTGGGCCGGGAGCTCCTACAATGAGCAGTTCTTC
TRBD2	TRBV18	15	-	TRBJ2-1	CASSPGTSGRNEQFF	TGTGCCAGCTCACCAGGGACTAGCGGGCGCAATGAGCAGTTCTTC